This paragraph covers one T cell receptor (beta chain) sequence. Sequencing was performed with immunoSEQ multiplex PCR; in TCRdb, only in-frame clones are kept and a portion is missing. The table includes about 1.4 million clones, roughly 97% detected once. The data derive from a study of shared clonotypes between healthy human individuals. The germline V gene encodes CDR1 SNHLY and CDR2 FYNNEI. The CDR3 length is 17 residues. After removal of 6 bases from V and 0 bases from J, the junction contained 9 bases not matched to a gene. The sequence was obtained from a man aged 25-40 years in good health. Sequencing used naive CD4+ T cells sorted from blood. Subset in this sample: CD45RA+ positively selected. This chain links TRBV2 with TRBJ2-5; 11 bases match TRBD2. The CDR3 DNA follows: TGTGCCAGCAGGCACGGGACTAGCGGAAAGTACCAAGAGACCCAGTACTTC. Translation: CASRHGTSGKYQETQYF.